What follows are 5 T cell receptor beta chains derived from one specimen sequenced in a study of post-analysis software for immune sequencing data. Study results and limitations: About five TRBV segments appeared more often in patients than in controls, and TRBV5-6, TRBV5-1 and TRBV20-1 were among these.

Antigen specificity for these receptors is unknown. Unique molecular identifiers had been added to the TCR beta cDNA libraries. TCRdb analysed the PCR reads with MiXCR anew, one entry per CDR3 protein. Of roughly 800,000 distinct CDR3 sequences listed, around 50% were seen once; the top ten hold approximately 4.3%. The sequenced sample consisted of blood. The receptors were gathered from a girl aged 10-17 years with multiple sclerosis.

Written as DNA, the CDR3 is TGTGCCAGCAGCCAAGATTTAGCCGGCTCGCAGTTCTTC. It encodes CASSQDLAGSQFF. This chain links TRBV14 with TRBJ2-1; D unclear. The CDR3 length is 13 residues. Trimming left V 0 bases short and J 12 bases short, with 12 bases between. CDR1 and CDR2 from the germline V gene are SGHDN and FVKESK.

The chain uses TRBV5-1 and TRBJ1-5; 7 bases agree with TRBD1. The V and J ends lost 4 bases and 6 bases, in that order; junction bases with no gene match: 10. The CDR3 is made up of 15 amino acids. The germline V gene encodes CDR1 SGHRS and CDR2 YFSETQ. The CDR3 region is CASSQGGTGAQPQHF. The CDR3, as DNA: TGCGCCAGCAGCCAGGGGGGAACAGGGGCTCAGCCCCAGCATTTT.

V is TRBV5-1 and J is TRBJ2-1; 16 bases are shared with TRBD2. The CDR3 sequence is 20 residues long. The J segment lost 2 bases and the V segment lost 2 bases, leaving 10 bases of the junction unmatched. Germline V lookup: CDR1 SGHRS, CDR2 YFSETQ. The CDR3 protein is CASSFQGQGLAGGPYNEQFF. The DNA for the CDR3 is TGCGCCAGCAGCTTCCAGGGACAGGGACTAGCGGGAGGGCCCTACAATGAGCAGTTCTTC.

The genes are TRBV29-1 and TRBJ1-1; no clear D. V shed 7 bases and J shed 1 base, with 13 bases lying between them. CDR1 is SQVTM, CDR2 ANQGSEA, per germline. This CDR3 has 13 residues. Written as DNA, the CDR3 is TGCAGCGCCGATAGATACTCGAACACTGAAGCTTTCTTT. It specifies CSADRYSNTEAFF.

Note on this clonotype: Compared with germline, one end of the junction differs, possibly owing to a read error. V gene TRBV6-5 combines with J gene TRBJ2-1, with 9 positions matching TRBD1. Germline assignment: CDR1 MNHEY and CDR2 SVGAGI. The CDR3 extends over 22 amino acids. CDR3 amino acids: CVSSYSRTQTNRGPSPYNEQFF. CDR3 coding DNA: TGTGTCAGCAGTTACTCGCGAACACAGACAAACAGGGGGCCTAGCCCATACAATGAGCAGTTCTTC.